This TCR beta chain stems from a study of beta chain features in type 1 diabetes. Study-wide points: TCRB CDR3 length was moderately but significantly reduced in all four CD4+ subsets of Type 1 diabetes patients. PCR might favor shorter templates, equally in patients and controls. Among type 1 diabetes patients, VDJ junctions had fewer insertions and more deletions.

Reverse transcription of all isolated RNA meant that expressed TCRB transcripts were sequenced. Data came from immunoSEQ multiplex PCR; TCRdb stores just in-frame clones and leaves some out. This sample has more than 300,000 clones; approximately 9.9% occur once, and the top ten carry 0.9% to 1.1%. It was via CD45RO/CCR7/CD25/CD127/CD95/CD27 that CD4+ naive, central memory, regulatory and stem cell-like memory cells were sorted. Germline loops: CDR1 MNHEY, CDR2 SVGAGI. Trimming stripped 3 bases from V and 2 bases from J, with 5 bases between. The CDR3 runs to 13 residues. There are a few counts of this clone. As yet, its antigen is unknown. This specimen includes other DNA sequences encoding the same CDR3.

This TCR was recovered from a man younger than 40 with type 1 diabetes. The chain couples TRBV6-5 to TRBJ1-5; no firm D call. The sequenced material came from central memory CD4+ T cells from blood. CDR3 amino acids: CASSYRGNQPQHF. CDR3 bases: TGTGCCAGCAGTTATCGGGGCAATCAGCCCCAGCATTTT.